This is a list of T cell receptor beta chains from one sample in a study of Ad26.COV2.S vaccination and SARS-CoV-2 variants. Assay: immunoSEQ multiplex PCR; the TCRdb copy retains only in-frame clones and omits some. The top ten clones hold approximately 5% of a sample with around 300,000 clones, 75% to 90% of them seen once. The specimen was peripheral blood, collected in a trial of Ad26.COV2.S vaccine versus placebo. These receptors originate from a person between 18 and 59 years old who received the Ad26.COV2.S COVID-19 vaccine or a placebo. Both conserved end residues are part of each CDR3. A D gene is named only where the DNA matches it firmly. Where a row states a size, it is once, few, many or the class of an expanded clone; other rows omit it.

clone_size: -; j_call: TRBJ1-5; v_call: TRBV3-1/TRBV3-2; d_call: -; cdr3_aa: CASSQVGSNQPQHF; cdr3_nt: TGTGCCAGCAGCCAAGTGGGCAGCAATCAGCCCCAGCATTTT
clone_size: -; j_call: TRBJ1-2; v_call: TRBV6-6; d_call: -; cdr3_aa: CATSNVDGYTF; cdr3_nt: TGTGCCACGTCAAACGTTGATGGCTACACCTTC
clone_size: -; j_call: TRBJ2-3; v_call: TRBV7-2; d_call: -; cdr3_aa: CATRPDTDTQYF; cdr3_nt: TGTGCCACCAGACCGGACACAGATACGCAGTATTTT
clone_size: -; j_call: TRBJ2-1; v_call: TRBV27; d_call: -; cdr3_aa: CASSSAGAYNEQFF; cdr3_nt: TGTGCCAGCAGCTCGGCCGGGGCCTACAATGAGCAGTTCTTC
clone_size: -; j_call: TRBJ2-5; v_call: TRBV6-2/TRBV6-3; d_call: -; cdr3_aa: CASSLWHDQETQYF; cdr3_nt: TGTGCCAGCAGTTTGTGGCATGACCAAGAGACCCAGTACTTC
clone_size: -; j_call: TRBJ2-1; v_call: TRBV16; d_call: -; cdr3_aa: CASSHIFPSEQFF; cdr3_nt: TGTGCCAGCAGCCATATTTTTCCGAGTGAGCAGTTCTTC
clone_size: -; j_call: TRBJ1-4; v_call: TRBV19; d_call: -; cdr3_aa: CASSFSRATNEKLFF; cdr3_nt: TGTGCCAGTAGTTTTTCACGAGCAACTAATGAAAAACTGTTTTTT
clone_size: -; j_call: TRBJ1-4; v_call: TRBV28; d_call: -; cdr3_aa: CASSSSWANEKLFF; cdr3_nt: TGTGCCAGCAGCTCCTCTTGGGCTAATGAAAAACTGTTTTTT
clone_size: -; j_call: TRBJ1-6; v_call: TRBV7-8; d_call: TRBD1; cdr3_aa: CASSLDLQGNSPLHF; cdr3_nt: TGTGCCAGCAGCTTAGATTTACAGGGGAATTCACCCCTCCACTTT
clone_size: -; j_call: TRBJ2-5; v_call: TRBV5-1; d_call: -; cdr3_aa: CASSPGSGRETQYF; cdr3_nt: TGCGCCAGCAGCCCCGGCTCCGGGAGAGAGACCCAGTACTTC
clone_size: -; j_call: TRBJ2-1; v_call: TRBV5-1; d_call: -; cdr3_aa: CASSLVSQPAYNEQFF; cdr3_nt: TGCGCCAGCAGCTTGGTAAGCCAGCCAGCCTACAATGAGCAGTTCTTC
clone_size: -; j_call: TRBJ2-3; v_call: TRBV30; d_call: -; cdr3_aa: CAWRRPGRRTDTQYF; cdr3_nt: TGTGCCTGGAGGAGACCGGGACGGCGCACAGATACGCAGTATTTT
clone_size: -; j_call: TRBJ1-1; v_call: TRBV2; d_call: -; cdr3_aa: CASRRDMNTEAFF; cdr3_nt: TGTGCCAGCAGAAGGGACATGAACACTGAAGCTTTCTTT
clone_size: -; j_call: TRBJ2-1; v_call: TRBV20-1; d_call: -; cdr3_aa: CSASSFSQGGLFNEQFF; cdr3_nt: TGCAGTGCTAGTTCTTTTTCGCAGGGTGGATTGTTCAATGAGCAGTTCTTC
clone_size: once; j_call: TRBJ1-4; v_call: TRBV19; d_call: -; cdr3_aa: CASSMGAWDEKLFF; cdr3_nt: TGTGCCAGTAGTATGGGGGCTTGGGATGAAAAACTGTTTTTT